This entry lists 17 T cell receptor beta chains sequenced from one sample in a study of T cells expressing NK-cell markers. TCRdb derives one entry per CDR3 protein from the 5' RACE reads, leaving out DNA. This sample lists about 110,000 distinct CDR3 sequences; its ten largest clones have 15% to 20%. The source material was blood T cells: a sorted CD56 or NKG2C T cell subset, CD4+ or CD8+ T cells, or bulk PBMC T cells (not recorded which). These receptors were taken from a woman aged 18 to 75 in good health.

The chain joins TRBV29-1 to TRBJ2-1. Germline CDR1 is SQVTM and CDR2 is ANQGSEA. This CDR3 spans 14 amino acids. The CDR3 reads CSVEGGVSLNEQFF.

The gene calls are TRBV29-1 and TRBJ2-1; lacking DNA, the TRBD1 call made by TCRdb goes unchecked. This CDR3 comprises 16 residues. Germline CDR1 reads SQVTM; CDR2 reads ANQGSEA. The CDR3 is CSVEEGQYGSYNEQFF.

The V and J genes are TRBV10-3 and TRBJ2-1; the D gene TCRdb calls, TRBD1, cannot be checked with no DNA. In germline, CDR1 is ENHRY, CDR2 SYGVKD. The CDR3 is made up of 16 amino acids. The CDR3 here is CAISPVGAVSYNEQFF.

The V and J genes are TRBV11-2 and TRBJ2-2. Germline V CDR1 and CDR2: SGHAT, FQNNGV. The CDR3 extends over 18 amino acids. CDR3 protein: CASSLPRERLVNTGELFF.

V and J are TRBV7-9 and TRBJ1-2; TCRdb gives TRBD1 as the D gene, but with no DNA this cannot be confirmed. The CDR3 covers 16 residues. Germline CDR1 SEHNR, CDR2 FQNEAQ (reference sequence). CDR3 loop: CASSTIEKGQRYGYTF.

The chain recombines TRBV28 with TRBJ1-4; TCRdb proposes TRBD1, but this gene call is untestable without DNA. The CDR3 has 16 residues. Germline V gene sequence: CDR1 MDHEN, CDR2 SYDVKM. This CDR3 is CASSFDGGISNEKLFF.

The V gene is TRBV7-2, the J gene TRBJ2-3. The germline gives CDR1 SGHTA, CDR2 FQGNSA. The CDR3 loop spans 14 amino acids. CDR3 protein: CASSTGWGTDTQYF.

This clonotype shows up as medium-sized (0.01 to 0.1%) by frequency. The J gene is TRBJ2-2, the V gene TRBV12-3 or TRBV12-4. This CDR3 contains 12 residues. The CDR3 loop is CASSLGTGELFF.

The CDR3 region is CASSLSGGRTEAFF. This rearrangement joins TRBV27 to TRBJ1-1; TCRdb gives TRBD1 as the D gene, but with no DNA this cannot be confirmed. CDR1 and CDR2 from the germline V gene are MNHEY and SMNVEV (reference sequence). CDR3 length: 14 residues.

This sequence joins TRBV28 and TRBJ1-1. Germline V gene data show CDR1 as MDHEN and CDR2 as SYDVKM. This CDR3 has 15 residues. This chain's CDR3 is CASSFVTAENTEAFF. Based on the CDR3 plus reference TRBV28 and TRBJ1-1, the full variable domain is DVKVTQSSRYLVKRTGEKVFLECVQDMDHENMFWYRQDPGLGLRLIYFSYDVKMKEKGDIPEGYSVSREKKERFSLILESASTNQTSMYLCASSFVTAENTEAFFGQGTRLTVV.

V usage is TRBV19 and J usage is TRBJ1-6. CDR1 is LNHDA and CDR2 is SQIVND in the germline V gene (reference sequence). The CDR3 has 15 residues. The CDR3 spells CASSIVRPGDSPLHF.

The chain employs TRBV19 and TRBJ1-4. This CDR3 is 14 amino acids long. CDR1 is LNHDA, CDR2 SQIVND, per germline (reference sequence). The CDR3: CATTPNPTNEKLFF.

CDR3 region: CASSYLLEDTQYF. The chain couples TRBV6-6 to TRBJ2-3. Germline loops: CDR1 MNHNY, CDR2 SVGAGI (reference sequence). There are 13 residues in the CDR3.

The genes are TRBV10-3 and TRBJ1-2. This CDR3 is 16 amino acids long. Germline assignment: CDR1 ENHRY and CDR2 SYGVKD. CDR3 region: CAISESIIDSPFGYTF.

The chain joins TRBV6-1 to TRBJ2-7; lacking DNA, the TRBD2 call made by TCRdb goes unchecked. Germline assignment: CDR1 MNHNS and CDR2 SASEGT. CDR3 length: 15 residues. Here the CDR3 reads CASRVETSRYYEQYF.

V and J are TRBV18 and TRBJ2-6. This CDR3 contains 16 residues. The germline V gene has CDR1 KGHSH and CDR2 LQKENI. CDR3 sequence reads: CASSPPWGSGANVLTF.

V usage is TRBV12-3 or TRBV12-4 and J usage is TRBJ1-5; there is no DNA to check the TCRdb D call of TRBD1. This CDR3 is built from 14 residues. The CDR3: CASSVGGSNQPQHF.